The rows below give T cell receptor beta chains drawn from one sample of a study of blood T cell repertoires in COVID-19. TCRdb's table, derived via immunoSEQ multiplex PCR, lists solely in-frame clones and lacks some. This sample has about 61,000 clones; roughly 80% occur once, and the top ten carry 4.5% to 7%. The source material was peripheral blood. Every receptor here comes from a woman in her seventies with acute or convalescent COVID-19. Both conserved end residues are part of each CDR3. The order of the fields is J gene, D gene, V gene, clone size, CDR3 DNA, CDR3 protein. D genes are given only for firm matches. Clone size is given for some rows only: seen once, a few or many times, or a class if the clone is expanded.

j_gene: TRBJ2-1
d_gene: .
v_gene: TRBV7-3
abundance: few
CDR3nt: TGTGCCAGCAGCTTAACGGCTTCCTACAATGAGCAGTTCTTC
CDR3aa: CASSLTASYNEQFF

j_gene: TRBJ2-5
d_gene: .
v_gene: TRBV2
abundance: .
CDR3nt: TGTGCCAGCAGAGGGGGGGGAGAGACCCAGTACTTC
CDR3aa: CASRGGGETQYF

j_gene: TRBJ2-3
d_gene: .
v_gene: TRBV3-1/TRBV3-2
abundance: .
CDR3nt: TGTGCCAGCAGTCTCAACCCGGACAGAGGCACGCAGTATTTT
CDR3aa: CASSLNPDRGTQYF

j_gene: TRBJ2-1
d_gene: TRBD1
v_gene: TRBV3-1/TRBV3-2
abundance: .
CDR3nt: TGTGCCAGCAGCCAGGGGACAGGGGGCATTGGTGAGCAGTTCTTC
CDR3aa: CASSQGTGGIGEQFF

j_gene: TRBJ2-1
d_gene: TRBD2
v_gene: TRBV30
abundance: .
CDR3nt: TGTGCCTGGTATAGCGGGGGTTTGGGCTCCTACAATGAGCAGTTCTTC
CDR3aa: CAWYSGGLGSYNEQFF

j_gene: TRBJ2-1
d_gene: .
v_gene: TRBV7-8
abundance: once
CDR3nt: TGTGCCAGCAGCTTAGTGCCTAGCGAATACAATGAGCAGTTCTTC
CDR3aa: CASSLVPSEYNEQFF

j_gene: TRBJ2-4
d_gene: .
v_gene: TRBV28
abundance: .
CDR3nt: TGTGCCAGCAGCCAACCGCTAAAGAACATTCAGTACTTC
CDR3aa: CASSQPLKNIQYF

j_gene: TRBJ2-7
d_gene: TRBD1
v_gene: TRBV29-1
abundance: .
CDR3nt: TGCAGCGTTGGGGGACAGTCAGCCTACGAGCAGTACTTC
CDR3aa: CSVGGQSAYEQYF

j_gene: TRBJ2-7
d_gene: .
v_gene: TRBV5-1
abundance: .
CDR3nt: TGCGCCAGCAGCGCCGTACCGGGGGACTCCTACGAGCAGTACTTC
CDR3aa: CASSAVPGDSYEQYF

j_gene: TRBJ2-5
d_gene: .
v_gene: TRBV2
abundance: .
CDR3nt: TGTGCCAGCACAGGGAACGAGGAGACCCAGTACTTC
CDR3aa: CASTGNEETQYF

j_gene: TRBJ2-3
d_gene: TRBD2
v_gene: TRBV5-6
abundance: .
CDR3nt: TGTGCCAGCAGCTTGTCAAAGTTTTGGGGGGGAGATACGCAGTATTTT
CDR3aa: CASSLSKFWGGDTQYF

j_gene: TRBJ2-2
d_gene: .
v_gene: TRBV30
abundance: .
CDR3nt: TGTGCCTGGAGTGTACTCTCAGGGAACACCGGGGAGCTGTTTTTT
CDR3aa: CAWSVLSGNTGELFF

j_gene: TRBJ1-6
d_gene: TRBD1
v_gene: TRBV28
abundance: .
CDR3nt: TGTGCCAGCAGTACCCCCGGGACAGGGGGCGCGAATTCACCCCTCCACTTT
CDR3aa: CASSTPGTGGANSPLHF

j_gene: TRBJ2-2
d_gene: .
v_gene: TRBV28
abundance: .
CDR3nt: TGTGCCAGCAGAACCACAGACGGTTCCACCGGGGAGCTGTTTTTT
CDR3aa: CASRTTDGSTGELFF

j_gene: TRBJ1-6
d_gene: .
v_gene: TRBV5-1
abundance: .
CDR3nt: TGCGCCAGCGCGGCGGGTCAAGGATATAATTCCTCACCCCTCCACTTT
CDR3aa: CASAAGQGYNSSPLHF

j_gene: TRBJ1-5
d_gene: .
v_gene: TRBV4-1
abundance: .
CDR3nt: TGCGCCAGCAGCCAAGGCCTGACAGATTATAGCAATCAGCCCCAGCATTTT
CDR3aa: CASSQGLTDYSNQPQHF

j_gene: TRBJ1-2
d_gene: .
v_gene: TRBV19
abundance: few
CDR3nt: TGTGCCAGTAGTACCCAGATCTATGGCTACACCTTC
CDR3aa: CASSTQIYGYTF

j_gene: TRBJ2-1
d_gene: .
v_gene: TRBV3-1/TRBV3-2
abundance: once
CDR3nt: TGTGCCAGCAGCCAAGAGGCAGGGGCCTATTACAATGAGCAGTTCTTC
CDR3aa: CASSQEAGAYYNEQFF

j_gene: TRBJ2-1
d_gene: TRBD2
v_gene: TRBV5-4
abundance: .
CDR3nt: TGTGCCAGCAGCTCCCCCGTAGCGGGGGGCCACAATGAGCAGTTCTTC
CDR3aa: CASSSPVAGGHNEQFF

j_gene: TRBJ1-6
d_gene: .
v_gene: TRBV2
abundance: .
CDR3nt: TGTGCCAGCACCCCGCGAGGTAATTCACCCCTCCACTTT
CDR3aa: CASTPRGNSPLHF

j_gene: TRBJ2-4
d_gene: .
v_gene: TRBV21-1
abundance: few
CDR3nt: TGTGCCAGCAGCACGATCAAGGGACAGGGTGGCATTCAGTACTTC
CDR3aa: CASSTIKGQGGIQYF

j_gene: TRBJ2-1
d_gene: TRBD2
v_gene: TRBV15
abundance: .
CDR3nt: TGTGCCACCAGCAGAGATATAGCGGGGGGGCTGCAGTTCTTC
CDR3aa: CATSRDIAGGLQFF

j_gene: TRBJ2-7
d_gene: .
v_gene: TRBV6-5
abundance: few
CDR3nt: TGTGCCAGCAGCAGGGGTGGCTACGAGCAGTACTTC
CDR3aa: CASSRGGYEQYF

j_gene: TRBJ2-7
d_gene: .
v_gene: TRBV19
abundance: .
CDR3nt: TGTGCCAGTAGTATCTGGTCGACGGGGTCCGGGCAGTACTTC
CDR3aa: CASSIWSTGSGQYF

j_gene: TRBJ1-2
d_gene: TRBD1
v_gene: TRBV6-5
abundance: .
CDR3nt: TGTGCCAGCAGGAGGGGACAGGGTTCTAACTATGGCTACACCTTC
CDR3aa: CASRRGQGSNYGYTF

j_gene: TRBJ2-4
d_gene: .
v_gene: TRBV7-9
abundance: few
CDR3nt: TGTGCCAGCAGCTTAGATGGGTGGTCCGGGGATAGCATTCAGTACTTC
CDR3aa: CASSLDGWSGDSIQYF

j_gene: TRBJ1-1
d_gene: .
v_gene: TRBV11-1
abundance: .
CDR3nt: TGTGCCAGCAGCTTAGCGGTGACAGGTGCTCTTCCGAACACTGAAGCTTTCTTT
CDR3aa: CASSLAVTGALPNTEAFF

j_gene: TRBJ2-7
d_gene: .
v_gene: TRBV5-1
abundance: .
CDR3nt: TGCGCCAGCAGCTTCGGGGGCTCCTACGAGCAGTACTTC
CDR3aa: CASSFGGSYEQYF

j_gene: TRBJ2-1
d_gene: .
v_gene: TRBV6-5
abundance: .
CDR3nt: TGTGCCAGCATCTCAAACCTCGCTTGGCCAAATGAGCAGTTCTTC
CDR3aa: CASISNLAWPNEQFF

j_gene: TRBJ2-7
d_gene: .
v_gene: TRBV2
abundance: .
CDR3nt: TGTGCCAGCAGTGTAGATCGGGGGGCCAAAGAAACATACGAGCAGTACTTC
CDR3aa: CASSVDRGAKETYEQYF

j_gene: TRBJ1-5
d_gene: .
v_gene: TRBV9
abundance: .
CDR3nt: TGTGCCAGCAGCGTAGACTCTAGGTGGAATCAGCCCCAGCATTTT
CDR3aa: CASSVDSRWNQPQHF

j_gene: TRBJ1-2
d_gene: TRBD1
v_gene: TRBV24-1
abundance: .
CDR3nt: TGTGCCACCAGTGATAACAGGGGGCGAGGCTACACCTTC
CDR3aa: CATSDNRGRGYTF

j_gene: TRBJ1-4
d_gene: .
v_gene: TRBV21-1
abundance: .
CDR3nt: TGTGCCAGCAGCAAAGTTGTATTGGTACCGGTTAATGAAAAACTGTTTTTT
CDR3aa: CASSKVVLVPVNEKLFF

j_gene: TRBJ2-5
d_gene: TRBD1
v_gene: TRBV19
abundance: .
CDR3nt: TGTGCCAGTAGTAACCTGACCGGGACAGGGGAAGAGACCCAGTACTTC
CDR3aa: CASSNLTGTGEETQYF

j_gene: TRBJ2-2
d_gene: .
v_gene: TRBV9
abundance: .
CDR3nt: TGTGCCAGCAATTCCAGGGGAGTTTCGGACACCGGGGAGCTGTTTTTT
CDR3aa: CASNSRGVSDTGELFF

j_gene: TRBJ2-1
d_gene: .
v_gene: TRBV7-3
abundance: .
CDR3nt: TGTGCCAGCAGCCCGGGTCCGGGGGGCAGAAATGAGCAGTTCTTC
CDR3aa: CASSPGPGGRNEQFF

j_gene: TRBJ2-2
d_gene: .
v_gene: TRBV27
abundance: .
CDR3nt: TGTGCCAGCAGCCATGCCGGGGAGCTGTTTTTT
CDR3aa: CASSHAGELFF

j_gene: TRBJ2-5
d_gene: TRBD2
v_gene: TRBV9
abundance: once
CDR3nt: TGTGCCAGCAGCGTAGGTCCAGCGGGGAGCCAAGAGACCCAGTACTTC
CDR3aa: CASSVGPAGSQETQYF

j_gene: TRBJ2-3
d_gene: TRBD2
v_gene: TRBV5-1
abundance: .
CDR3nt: TGCGCCAGCAGCACCAACATAGCGGGAGGGGCAGATACGCAGTATTTT
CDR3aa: CASSTNIAGGADTQYF

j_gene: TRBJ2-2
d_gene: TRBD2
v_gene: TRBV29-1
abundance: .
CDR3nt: TGCAGCGGAACCGGGACTAGCGATCGAACTGGGACCGGGGAGCTGTTTTTT
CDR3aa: CSGTGTSDRTGTGELFF

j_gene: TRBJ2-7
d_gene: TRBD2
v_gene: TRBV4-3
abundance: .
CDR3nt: TGCGCCAGCAGCCGGGATTCTTCGGGGGGGCGATACGAGCAGTACTTC
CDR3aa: CASSRDSSGGRYEQYF